This section outlines one T cell receptor (beta chain) sequence together with its context. What it binds is not known. Sequencing used immunoSEQ multiplex PCR; TCRdb keeps in-frame clones, though not all of them. Of around 60,000 clones listed, about 91% are singletons. Trimming shortened V by 9 bases and J by 0 bases, and 8 bases separated the two germline ends. Germline V gene sequence: CDR1 LNHDA, CDR2 SQIVND (reference sequence). CDR3 length equals 13 residues. These data belong to a study of OX40 agonist ivuxolimab in advanced cancers. Study outcomes and limitations: There were, on average, more expanded clones in CD8+ T cells than in CD4+.

The clonotype originates from an adult with an advanced solid tumor such as melanoma, head and neck, liver or kidney cancer. The J gene is TRBJ2-2, the V gene TRBV19; D is ambiguous. The starting material was CD4+ or CD8+ T cells sorted from blood, obtained in a trial of the OX40 agonist ivuxolimab. CDR3 sequence: CASRTANTGELFF. The CDR3 nucleotides read TGTGCCAGCAGGACGGCGAACACCGGGGAGCTGTTTTTT. The whole variable domain, filled in from reference TRBV19 and TRBJ2-2, reads DGGITQSPKYLFRKEGQNVTLSCEQNLNHDAMYWYRQDPGQGLRLIYYSQIVNDFQKGDIAEGYSVSREKKESFPLTVTSAQKNPTAFYLCASRTANTGELFFGEGSRLTVL.